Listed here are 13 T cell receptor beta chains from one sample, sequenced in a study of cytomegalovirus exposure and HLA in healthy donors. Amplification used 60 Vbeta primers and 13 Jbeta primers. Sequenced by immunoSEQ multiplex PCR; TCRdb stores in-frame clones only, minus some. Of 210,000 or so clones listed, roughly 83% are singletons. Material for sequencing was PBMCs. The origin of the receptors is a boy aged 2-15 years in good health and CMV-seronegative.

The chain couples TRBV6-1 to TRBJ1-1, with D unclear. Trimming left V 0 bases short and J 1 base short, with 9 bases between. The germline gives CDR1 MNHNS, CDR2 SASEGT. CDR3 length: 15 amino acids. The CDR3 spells CASSEAERGNTEAFF. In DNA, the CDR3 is TGTGCCAGCAGTGAAGCCGAGCGCGGGAACACTGAAGCTTTCTTT.

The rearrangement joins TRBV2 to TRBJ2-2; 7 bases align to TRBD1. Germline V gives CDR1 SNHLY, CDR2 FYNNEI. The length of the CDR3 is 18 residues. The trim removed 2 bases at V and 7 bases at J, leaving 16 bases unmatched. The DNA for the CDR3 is TGTGCCAGCAGTGAAAGGGGGCTGGCAGGTGGACTCGACGGGGAGCTGTTTTTT. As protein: CASSERGLAGGLDGELFF.

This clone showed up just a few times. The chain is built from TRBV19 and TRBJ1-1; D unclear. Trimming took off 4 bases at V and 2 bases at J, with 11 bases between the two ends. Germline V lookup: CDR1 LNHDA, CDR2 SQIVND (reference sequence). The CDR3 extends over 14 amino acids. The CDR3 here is CASSTDSFNTEAFF. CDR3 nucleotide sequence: TGTGCCAGTAGTACGGACTCCTTCAACACTGAAGCTTTCTTT.

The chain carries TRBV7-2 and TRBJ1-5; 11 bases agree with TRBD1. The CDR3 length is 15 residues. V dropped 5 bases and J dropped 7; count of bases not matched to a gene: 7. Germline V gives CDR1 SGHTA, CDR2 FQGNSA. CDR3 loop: CASSPRGTGGQPQHF. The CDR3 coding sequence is TGTGCCAGCAGCCCGCGAGGGACAGGGGGACAGCCCCAGCATTTT.

CDR3 amino acids: CAWSVQGPSGYTF. In DNA, the CDR3 is TGTGCCTGGAGTGTACAGGGACCCAGTGGCTACACCTTC. The J gene is TRBJ1-2, the V gene TRBV30; tentative D call: TRBD1 (6 bases). V dropped 0 bases and J dropped 7 bases, with 12 bases sitting between them. This CDR3 is built from 13 residues. Germline V gives CDR1 GTSNPN, CDR2 SVGIG (reference sequence). Full variable domain (outside the CDR3, taken from reference TRBV30 and TRBJ1-2): SQTIHQWPATLVQPVGSPLSLECTVEGTSNPNLYWYRQAAGRGLQLLFYSVGIGQISSEVPQNLSASRPQDRQFILSSKKLLLSDSGFYLCAWSVQGPSGYTFGSGTRLTVV.

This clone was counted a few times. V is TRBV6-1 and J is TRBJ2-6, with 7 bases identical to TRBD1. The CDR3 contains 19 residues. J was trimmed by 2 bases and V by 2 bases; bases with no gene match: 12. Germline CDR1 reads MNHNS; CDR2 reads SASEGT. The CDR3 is CASSEWSLVTGPGANVLTF. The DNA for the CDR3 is TGTGCCAGCAGTGAATGGAGTCTCGTGACAGGGCCTGGGGCCAACGTCCTGACTTTC.

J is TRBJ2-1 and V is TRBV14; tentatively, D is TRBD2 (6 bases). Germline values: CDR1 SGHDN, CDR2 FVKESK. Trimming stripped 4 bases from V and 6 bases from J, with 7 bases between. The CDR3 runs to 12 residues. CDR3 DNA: TGTGCCAGCAGCCGTAGCGGCAATGAGCAGTTCTTC. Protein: CASSRSGNEQFF.

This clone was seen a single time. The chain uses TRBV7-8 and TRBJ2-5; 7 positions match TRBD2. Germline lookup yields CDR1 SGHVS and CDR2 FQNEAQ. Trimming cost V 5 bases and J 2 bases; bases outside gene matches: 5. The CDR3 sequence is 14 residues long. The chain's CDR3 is CASSQVAGQETQYF. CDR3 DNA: TGTGCCAGCAGCCAGGTAGCGGGTCAAGAGACCCAGTACTTC.

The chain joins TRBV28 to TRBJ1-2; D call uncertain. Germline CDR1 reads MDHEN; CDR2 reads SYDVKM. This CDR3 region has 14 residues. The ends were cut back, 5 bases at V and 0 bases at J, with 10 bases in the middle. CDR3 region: CASSLSQTNYGYTF. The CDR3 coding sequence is TGTGCCAGCAGTCTCTCACAGACTAACTATGGCTACACCTTC.

Here the CDR3 reads CASSIGTGLYF. In nucleotides, the CDR3 is TGTGCCAGTAGTATAGGGACAGGGTTGTATTTT. The genes are TRBV19 and TRBJ2-3, with 8 bases aligning to TRBD1. The trim removed 1 base at V and 14 bases at J, leaving 2 bases unmatched. CDR1 LNHDA and CDR2 SQIVND come from the germline V gene (reference sequence). This CDR3 is built from 11 residues.

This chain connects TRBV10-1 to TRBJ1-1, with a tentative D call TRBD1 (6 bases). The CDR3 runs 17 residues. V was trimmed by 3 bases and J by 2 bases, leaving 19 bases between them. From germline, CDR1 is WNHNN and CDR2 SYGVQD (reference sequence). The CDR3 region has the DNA TGCGCCAGCAGTGAATCCGGCAGGGGCGACTTTAACACTGAAGCTTTCTTT. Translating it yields CASSESGRGDFNTEAFF.

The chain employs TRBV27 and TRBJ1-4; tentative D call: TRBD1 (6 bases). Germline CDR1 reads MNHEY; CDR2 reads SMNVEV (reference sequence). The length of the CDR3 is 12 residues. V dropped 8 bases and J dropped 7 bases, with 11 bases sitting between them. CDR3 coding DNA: TGTGCCAGCGGGGGCGTTGGTGAAAAACTGTTTTTT. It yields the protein CASGGVGEKLFF.

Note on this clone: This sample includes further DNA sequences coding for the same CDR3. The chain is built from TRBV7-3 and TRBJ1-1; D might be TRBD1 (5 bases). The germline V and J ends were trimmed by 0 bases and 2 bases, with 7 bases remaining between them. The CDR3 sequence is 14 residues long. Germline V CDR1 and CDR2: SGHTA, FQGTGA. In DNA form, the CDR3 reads TGTGCCAGCAGCTTAACGGGGGGAAACACTGAAGCTTTCTTT. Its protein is CASSLTGGNTEAFF.